This T cell receptor (beta chain) derives from a study of blood T cell repertoires in COVID-19. Overall study: The United States, Italy and Spain were the sources of the acute and convalescent COVID-19 samples. Nucleic acid was either cDNA or gDNA, and it came from T cells, B-cell-depleted T cells, or PBMCs.

Patients of the Seattle cohort, enrolled during active infection, were followed longitudinally. A few counts support this clone. The authors' processing: For nucleated cells, counts were estimated from reference gene primer amplification. Sequencing was performed with immunoSEQ multiplex PCR; in TCRdb, only in-frame clones are kept and a portion is missing. V, J and clone size derive from that table, while D and trimming were established from the DNA sequence. The profile shows some 200,000 clones, about 80% of them singletons. J lost 8 bases, V lost 3 bases, and 13 bases had no gene match. The CDR3 contains 18 residues. Germline CDR1 is SGHDT and CDR2 is YYEEEE.

This chain joins TRBV5-6 and TRBJ2-1; TRBD2 aligns across 14 bases. The TCR sequence derives from a woman at least 80 years old with COVID-19, enrolled during active disease. The specimen was peripheral blood. The CDR3 region is CASSSRPGTSGSIHEQFF. Here the CDR3 DNA reads TGTGCCAGCAGCTCGAGACCCGGGACTAGCGGGAGTATTCATGAGCAGTTCTTC. The variable domain in full, with the rest retrieved from reference TRBV5-6 and TRBJ2-1, is DAGVTQSPTHLIKTRGQQVTLRCSPKSGHDTVSWYQQALGQGPQFIFQYYEEEERQRGNFPDRFSGHQFPNYSSELNVNALLLGDSALYLCASSSRPGTSGSIHEQFFGPGTRLTVL.